The present TCR beta chain was sequenced within a study of cytomegalovirus exposure and HLA in healthy donors. Study-wide background: From about 179 million T cells, an earlier analysis saw around 120 million unique TCR beta sequences.

It was with 60 Vbeta and 13 Jbeta primers that the PCR ran. Profiled with immunoSEQ multiplex PCR; TCRdb holds only in-frame clones, not every one. Of about 150,000 clones listed, 65% to 85% were seen once; the top ten hold less than 4%. Germline loops: CDR1 SGHTA, CDR2 FQGNSA. Trimming left V 3 bases short and J 3 bases short, with 9 bases between. The CDR3 covers 14 residues. This chain connects TRBV7-2 to TRBJ1-5; no reliable D call. Source material: PBMCs. The receptor was isolated from a male donor in good health and CMV-seronegative. CDR3 residues: CASSFGGVNQPQHF. The CDR3 nucleotides read TGTGCCAGCAGCTTTGGCGGGGTCAATCAGCCCCAGCATTTT.